This record looks at one T cell receptor beta chain sequence and its context. Repertoires were generated with immunoSEQ multiplex PCR, while TCRdb's copy carries only in-frame clones and drops some. This table holds approximately 160,000 clones, 90% found once. This record belongs to a study of blood T cell repertoires in COVID-19. The clonotype comes from a man in his 60s with active or convalescent COVID-19. The sequencing input was peripheral blood.

The CDR3 reads CASSFGTGDQPQHF. Here the CDR3 DNA reads TGTGCCAGCAGTTTTGGGACAGGCGATCAGCCCCAGCATTTT. The V gene is TRBV27, the J gene TRBJ1-5; 8 nucleotides align to TRBD1. Germline V gene lookup returns CDR1 MNHEY and CDR2 SMNVEV (reference sequence). CDR3 size: 14 residues. V was pared by 3 bases and J by 5 bases, with 3 bases of the junction left unmatched.